These 28 T cell receptor beta chains were all obtained from the same sample, sequenced in a study of cytomegalovirus exposure and HLA in healthy donors. This PCR relied on a set of 60 Vbeta primers and 13 Jbeta primers. Sequencing was performed with immunoSEQ multiplex PCR; in TCRdb, only in-frame clones are kept and a portion is missing. The sample contains more than 150,000 clones, roughly 87% of which appear only once. Source material: PBMCs. All receptors come from a middle-aged man in good health and CMV-seronegative.

The rearrangement joins TRBV15 to TRBJ2-5; D might be TRBD2 (6 bases). This CDR3 has 14 amino acids. Trimming removed 3 bases at V and 4 bases at J, with 12 bases between. CDR1 is LNHNV, CDR2 YYDKDF, per germline (reference sequence). The CDR3 loop is CATSSRAEGETQYF. CDR3 nucleotides: TGTGCCACCAGCAGTCGGGCGGAGGGAGAGACCCAGTACTTC.

This clone was observed a single time. The gene calls are TRBV10-3 and TRBJ1-6; D perhaps matches TRBD1 (5 bases). In germline, CDR1 is ENHRY, CDR2 SYGVKD. This CDR3 comprises 15 residues. V lost 4 bases and J lost 4, with 11 bases in between. The CDR3 nucleotides are TGTGCCATCAGTGCGGGCCAGGGTTATAATTCACCCCTCCACTTT. It encodes CAISAGQGYNSPLHF.

J is TRBJ2-7 and V is TRBV18; 9 nucleotides line up with TRBD2. Germline V gives CDR1 KGHSH, CDR2 LQKENI. The junction had 5 bases not matched to a gene; V was cut back by 6 bases and J by 2 bases. This CDR3 is built from 14 residues. The CDR3 bases are TGTGCCAGCTCCCCGACTAGCGGTGCCTACGAGCAGTACTTC. It yields the protein CASSPTSGAYEQYF.

This clone was recorded only once. V usage is TRBV30 and J usage is TRBJ2-6, with 11 nucleotides matching TRBD1. Germline V CDR1 and CDR2: GTSNPN, SVGIG (reference sequence). With 2 bases clipped from V and 2 bases from J, the junction kept 8 bases outside the gene matches. This CDR3 region has 18 residues. CDR3 region: CAWSRMGTGGTGANVLTF. In nucleotides, the CDR3 is TGTGCCTGGAGTCGTATGGGGACAGGGGGTACTGGGGCCAACGTCCTGACTTTC.

The chain is built from TRBV18 and TRBJ1-2; TRBD1 might be the D (6 bases). The CDR3 spans 16 residues. Per germline, CDR1 KGHSH and CDR2 LQKENI. V lost 0 bases to trimming and J lost 4 bases, with 15 bases between them. The DNA for the CDR3 is TGTGCCAGCTCACCACCATTTCGGACAGCGCCCTATGGCTACACCTTC. It translates to CASSPPFRTAPYGYTF.

CDR3 coding DNA: TGTGCCAGCACTTCGGGGACTCGGGGGAATTCACCCCTCCACTTT. It codes for CASTSGTRGNSPLHF. V and J are TRBV27 and TRBJ1-6; a weak D match, TRBD1 (5 bases). The CDR3 totals 15 residues. With 7 bases removed from V and 7 bases from J, the gap between germline ends came to 17 bases. CDR1 MNHEY and CDR2 SMNVEV come from the germline V gene (reference sequence).

The V and J genes are TRBV9 and TRBJ1-3; TRBD1 is a possible D gene (5 bases). Germline lookup yields CDR1 SGDLS and CDR2 YYNGEE. This CDR3 region has 15 residues. V was cut by 4 bases and J by 7 bases, with 18 bases left in between. The chain's CDR3 is CASSSTWTGGNTIYF. The CDR3 DNA reads as TGTGCCAGCAGCTCGACGTGGACGGGGGGGAACACCATATATTTT.

This clone is a singleton in its sample. Here the CDR3 DNA reads TGTGCCAGCAGGGGGACAGGGATCACAGATACGCAGTATTTT. This sequence encodes CASRGTGITDTQYF. This chain uses TRBV28 with TRBJ2-3; 9 bases fit TRBD1. CDR1 MDHEN and CDR2 SYDVKM come from the germline V gene. The CDR3 runs to 14 residues. The V and J ends lost 6 bases and 2 bases, in that order; junction bases with no gene match: 3.

The J gene is TRBJ2-1, the V gene TRBV27; D possibly corresponds to TRBD1 (6 bases). The CDR3 loop spans 15 amino acids. Germline lookup yields CDR1 MNHEY and CDR2 SMNVEV (reference sequence). The V and J ends lost 2 bases and 1 base respectively, with 9 bases between them. In nucleotides, the CDR3 is TGTGCCAGCAGTTTAGGGGGCCAGTCCTACAATGAGCAGTTCTTC. This codes for CASSLGGQSYNEQFF.

This clone was recorded a few times. The rearrangement joins TRBV4-3 to TRBJ1-2; tentative D call: TRBD1 (5 bases). The CDR3 is 15 amino acids. Germline V CDR1 and CDR2: LGHNA, YSLEER. Trimming removed 0 bases at V and 8 bases at J, with 16 bases between. CDR3 nucleotide sequence: TGCGCCAGCAGCCAAGAGGCAGGGTTTAGATGGGGCTACACCTTC. Its translation is CASSQEAGFRWGYTF.

This clone has a handful of counts. This sequence joins TRBV10-3 and TRBJ1-1, with 8 positions matching TRBD1. The V segment lost 6 bases and the J segment 0 bases; nucleotides outside the gene matches: 3. There are 14 residues in the CDR3. Germline loops: CDR1 ENHRY, CDR2 SYGVKD. CDR3 in DNA: TGTGCCATCAGGACAGGGGACCTGAACACTGAAGCTTTCTTT. This encodes CAIRTGDLNTEAFF.

The rearrangement joins TRBV6-5 to TRBJ2-1; 10 nucleotides agree with TRBD2. V dropped 4 bases and J dropped 7; count of bases not matched to a gene: 4. In germline, CDR1 is MNHEY, CDR2 SVGAGI. The CDR3 spans 14 residues. The CDR3 region is CASSSQTSGNEQFF. CDR3 nucleotide sequence: TGTGCCAGCAGTTCCCAGACTAGCGGGAATGAGCAGTTCTTC.

The chain couples TRBV5-6 to TRBJ2-1; 10 bases map to TRBD2. V shed 4 bases, J shed 8 bases, and the junction held 9 bases outside the gene matches. The CDR3 spans 15 residues. The germline V gene has CDR1 SGHDT and CDR2 YYEEEE. The CDR3 DNA sequence: TGTGCCAGCAGCCTCTCCGGGACTAGCGCCGATGAGCAGTTCTTC. It specifies CASSLSGTSADEQFF.

The chain has TRBV30 and TRBJ2-7; 9 bases align to TRBD1. The V gene's germline CDR1 is GTSNPN and CDR2 SVGIG (reference sequence). There are 13 residues in the CDR3. The ends lost 2 bases at V and 5 bases at J; junction bases unmatched: 4. In nucleotides, the CDR3 is TGTGCCTGGAGTTCCGGGACAGGGAACGAGCAGTACTTC. Protein: CAWSSGTGNEQYF.

The chain recombines TRBV9 with TRBJ2-3, with 9 bases matching TRBD2. V was pared by 0 bases and J by 4 bases, with 3 bases of the junction left unmatched. CDR1 is SGDLS, CDR2 YYNGEE, per germline. This CDR3 has 15 residues. The DNA for the CDR3 is TGTGCCAGCAGCGTAGGCGGGGGGGCCGCAGATACGCAGTATTTT. This codes for CASSVGGGAADTQYF.

The CDR3 here is CASSRPNRRELSYNEQFF. The CDR3 nucleotides read TGCGCCAGCAGCCGCCCGAACCGCAGGGAACTTTCCTACAATGAGCAGTTCTTC. V usage is TRBV4-3 and J usage is TRBJ2-1; D possibly corresponds to TRBD1 (5 bases). V shed 4 bases and J shed 1 base, with 20 bases lying between them. Germline values: CDR1 LGHNA, CDR2 YSLEER. The CDR3 covers 18 residues.

The chain links TRBV5-1 to TRBJ1-1; D call uncertain. V gave up 0 bases and J gave up 1 base, with 7 bases separating them. The CDR3 loop spans 14 amino acids. Looked up from germline, CDR1 is SGHRS and CDR2 is YFSETQ. CDR3 residues: CASSLATSNTEAFF. The CDR3 DNA is TGCGCCAGCAGCTTGGCCACATCGAACACTGAAGCTTTCTTT.

This chain joins TRBV11-1 and TRBJ2-5, with 8 nucleotides matching TRBD1. Trimming cost V 5 bases and J 5 bases; bases outside gene matches: 13. The CDR3 runs 16 residues. The germline gives CDR1 SGHAT, CDR2 FQDESV (reference sequence). CDR3: CASSPLGTGGPETQYF. The CDR3 DNA sequence: TGTGCCAGCAGCCCCCTAGGAACAGGGGGACCGGAGACCCAGTACTTC.

This clone occurred a few times. The V call is TRBV4-2, the J call TRBJ1-2, with D perhaps matching TRBD1 (5 bases). Per the germline V gene, CDR1 is LGHNA and CDR2 is YNFKEQ. The CDR3 length is 16 residues. V shed 1 base and J shed 3 bases, with 15 bases lying between them. This CDR3 is CASSQARGREYYGYTF. The CDR3 coding sequence is TGTGCCAGCAGCCAAGCCCGAGGCAGGGAATACTATGGCTACACCTTC.

The gene calls are TRBV6-5 and TRBJ1-1, with D uncertain. The ends were cut back, 5 bases at V and 1 base at J, with 11 bases in the middle. CDR1 and CDR2 from the germline V gene are MNHEY and SVGAGI. The CDR3 loop spans 14 amino acids. The CDR3 sequence: CASSLLAGNTEAFF. CDR3 coding DNA: TGTGCCAGCAGTCTCCTAGCAGGGAACACTGAAGCTTTCTTT.

The chain employs TRBV20-1 and TRBJ1-1; 7 bases fit TRBD1. V lost 4 bases to trimming and J lost 8 bases; unmatched junction nucleotides: 4. Looked up from germline, CDR1 is DFQATT and CDR2 is SNEGSKA (reference sequence). The CDR3 totals 11 residues. DNA of the CDR3: TGCAGTGCTATTCAGGACAGGGAAGCTTTCTTT. Protein sequence: CSAIQDREAFF.

V usage is TRBV30 and J usage is TRBJ2-4; D is perhaps TRBD1 (5 bases). This CDR3 spans 15 amino acids. Germline values: CDR1 GTSNPN, CDR2 SVGIG (reference sequence). V dropped 1 base and J dropped 0 bases, with 10 bases sitting between them. The CDR3 DNA reads as TGTGCCTGGAGTGGACAGTTACTAGCCAAAAACATTCAGTACTTC. As protein: CAWSGQLLAKNIQYF.

V is TRBV7-9 and J is TRBJ1-4, with 12 bases identical to TRBD1. CDR1 is SEHNR and CDR2 is FQNEAQ in the germline V gene (reference sequence). The length of the CDR3 is 15 residues. After removal of 5 bases from V and 8 bases from J, the junction contained 6 bases not matched to a gene. Written as DNA, the CDR3 is TGTGCCAGCAGCAAATCGGGACAGGGGGCCGAAAAACTGTTTTTT. It translates to CASSKSGQGAEKLFF. The complete variable domain, with remaining parts taken from reference TRBV7-9 and TRBJ1-4, reads DTGVSQNPRHKITKRGQNVTFRCDPISEHNRLYWYRQTLGQGPEFLTYFQNEAQLEKSRLLSDRFSAERPKGSFSTLEIQRTEQGDSAMYLCASSKSGQGAEKLFFGSGTQLSVL.

The chain recombines TRBV11-2 with TRBJ1-4, with D possibly being TRBD1 (6 bases). The CDR3 contains 14 residues. Deletions cut 5 bases from V and 14 bases from J, with 21 bases between. Per the germline V gene, CDR1 is SGHAT and CDR2 is FQNNGV. The CDR3 region is CASSTRSRGINLFF. The CDR3 DNA sequence: TGTGCCAGCAGCACCCGTTCCAGGGGTATCAACCTGTTTTTT. Complete variable domain (other parts from reference TRBV11-2 and TRBJ1-4): EAGVAQSPRYKIIEKRQSVAFWCNPISGHATLYWYQQILGQGPKLLIQFQNNGVVDDSQLPKDRFSAERLKGVDSTLKIQPAKLEDSAVYLCASSTRSRGINLFFGSGTQLSVL.

V and J are TRBV5-1 and TRBJ2-5; the match to TRBD2 covers 16 bases. The CDR3 contains 19 residues. V was pared by 4 bases and J by 7 bases, with 16 bases of the junction left unmatched. Germline V gene data show CDR1 as SGHRS and CDR2 as YFSETQ. As DNA, the CDR3 is TGCGCCAGCAGCGGCGGGACTAGCGGGGGGGCCTTGGTTGTAGGGACCCAGTACTTC. It specifies CASSGGTSGGALVVGTQYF.

The gene calls are TRBV30 and TRBJ1-1, with TRBD1 matching over 7 bases. The length of the CDR3 is 22 residues. J gave up 0 bases and V 1 base, and 26 bases lay outside the gene matches. Germline assignment: CDR1 GTSNPN and CDR2 SVGIG (reference sequence). This CDR3 is CAWSGYRDSLSTHPRMNTEAFF. The CDR3 DNA reads TGTGCCTGGAGTGGTTACCGGGACAGCCTTTCTACCCACCCCCGTATGAACACTGAAGCTTTCTTT.

The gene calls are TRBV11-3 and TRBJ1-1; D not resolved. From germline, CDR1 is SGHNT and CDR2 YENEEA. V lost 3 bases, J lost 5 bases, and 13 bases lay in between. The CDR3 totals 14 residues. As DNA, the CDR3 is TGTGCCAGCAGCTTCGACTACCCCGGGACTGAAGCTTTCTTT. It codes for CASSFDYPGTEAFF. Drawing the rest from reference TRBV11-3 and TRBJ1-1, the complete variable domain is EAGVVQSPRYKIIEKKQPVAFWCNPISGHNTLYWYLQNLGQGPELLIRYENEEAVDDSQLPKDRFSAERLKGVDSTLKIQPAELGDSAVYLCASSFDYPGTEAFFGQGTRLTVV.

The gene calls are TRBV6-1 and TRBJ2-3; the D gene is possibly TRBD2 (5 bases). This CDR3 spans 17 amino acids. CDR1 is MNHNS, CDR2 SASEGT, per germline. Trimming stripped 4 bases from V and 2 bases from J, with 19 bases between. CDR3 sequence: CASSADPSRQYTDTQYF. CDR3 nucleotide sequence: TGTGCCAGCAGTGCAGATCCTAGCCGGCAATACACAGATACGCAGTATTTT.